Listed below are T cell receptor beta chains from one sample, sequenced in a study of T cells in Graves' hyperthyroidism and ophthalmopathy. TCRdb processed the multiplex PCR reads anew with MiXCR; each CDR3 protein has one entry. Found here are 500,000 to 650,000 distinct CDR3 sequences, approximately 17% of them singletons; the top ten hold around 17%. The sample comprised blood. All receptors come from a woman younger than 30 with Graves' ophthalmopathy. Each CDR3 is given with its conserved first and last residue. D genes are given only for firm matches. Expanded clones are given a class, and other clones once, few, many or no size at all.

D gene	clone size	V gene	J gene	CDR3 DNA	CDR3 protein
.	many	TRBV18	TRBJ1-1	TGTGCCAGCTCACCAGGTACAGAGAACACTGAAGCTTTCTTT	CASSPGTENTEAFF
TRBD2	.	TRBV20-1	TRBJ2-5	TGCAGTGCTGCAGCGGGGGGGCGGGAGACCCAGTACTTC	CSAAAGGRETQYF
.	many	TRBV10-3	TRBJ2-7	TGTGCCATCAGTGAGTCGGAGGTCTCCTACGAGCAGTACTTC	CAISESEVSYEQYF
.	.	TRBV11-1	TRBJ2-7	TGTGCCAGCAGTTCCCGCGGGGCCGGCGCGGCTGAGCAGTACTTC	CASSSRGAGAAEQYF
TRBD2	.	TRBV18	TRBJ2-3	TGTGCCAGCTCCATCCAGCGGGGGGGCCAGACAGATACGCAGTATTTT	CASSIQRGGQTDTQYF
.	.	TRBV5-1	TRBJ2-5	TGCGCCAGCGGCGGCCTGGACGGAGAGACCCAGTACTTC	CASGGLDGETQYF
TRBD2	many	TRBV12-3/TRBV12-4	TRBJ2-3	TGTGCCACCCCTCGGGAGCGGGAGAGCACAGATACGCAGTATTTT	CATPRERESTDTQYF
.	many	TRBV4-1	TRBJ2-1	TGCGCCAGCAGCCAGCCGATGACTAACAATGAGCAGTTCTTC	CASSQPMTNNEQFF
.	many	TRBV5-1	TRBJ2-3	TGCGCCAGCAGCTCTGCAAATACGCAGTATTTT	CASSSANTQYF
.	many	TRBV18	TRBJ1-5	TGTGCCAGCTCGGACCAAGGATCCGATCAGCCCCAGCATTTT	CASSDQGSDQPQHF
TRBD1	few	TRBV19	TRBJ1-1	TGTGCCAGTACCCCGACAGGGATGAACACTGAAGCTTTCTTT	CASTPTGMNTEAFF
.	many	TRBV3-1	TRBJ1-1	TGTGCCAGCAGCCACGGCATTGTCGCGGCTTTCTTT	CASSHGIVAAFF
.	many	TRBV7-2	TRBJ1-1	TGTGCCAGCAGCTTTACAGGGAACATGAACACTGAAGCTTTCTTT	CASSFTGNMNTEAFF
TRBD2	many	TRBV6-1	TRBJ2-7	TGTGCCAGCAGGACCGGGACTAGCGTCTACGAGCAGTACTTC	CASRTGTSVYEQYF
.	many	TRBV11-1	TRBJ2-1	TGTGCCAGCAGCTTAAAAGGCGGTTACAATGAGCAGTTCTTC	CASSLKGGYNEQFF
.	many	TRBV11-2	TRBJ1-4	TGTGCCAGCAGCCTGGGGCGGACTAATGAAAAACTGTTTTTT	CASSLGRTNEKLFF
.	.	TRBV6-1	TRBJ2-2	TGTGCCAGCAGTGCGTCTTTGCCGGAGCTGTTTTTT	CASSASLPELFF
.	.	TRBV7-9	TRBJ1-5	TGTGCCAGCAGCTCCGCCGGGGATAGCAATCAGCCCCAGCATTTT	CASSSAGDSNQPQHF